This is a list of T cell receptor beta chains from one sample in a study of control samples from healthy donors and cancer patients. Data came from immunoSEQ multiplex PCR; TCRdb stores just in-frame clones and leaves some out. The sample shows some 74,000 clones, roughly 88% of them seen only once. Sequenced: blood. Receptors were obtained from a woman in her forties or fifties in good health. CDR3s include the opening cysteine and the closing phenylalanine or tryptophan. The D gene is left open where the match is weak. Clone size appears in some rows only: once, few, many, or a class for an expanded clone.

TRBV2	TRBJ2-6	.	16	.	TGTGCCAGCAGTGAAGCGCGAAGCCCTGGGGCCAACGTCCTGACTTTC	CASSEARSPGANVLTF
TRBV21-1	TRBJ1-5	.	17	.	TGTGCCAGCAGCAAAGGTTTAGCAAAGGGGGACAATCAGCCCCAGCATTTT	CASSKGLAKGDNQPQHF
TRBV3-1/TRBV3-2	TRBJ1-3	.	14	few	TGTGCCAGCAGCCAGTCACAGGGATGGGGTACCATATATTTT	CASSQSQGWGTIYF
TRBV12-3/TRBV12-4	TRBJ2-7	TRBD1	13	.	TGTGCCAGCAGTTTACAGGGGGCCTACGAGCAGTACTTC	CASSLQGAYEQYF
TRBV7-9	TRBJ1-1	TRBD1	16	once	TGTGCCAGCAGCTTAGGGGACAGGGGGCTTAATACTGAAGCTTTCTTT	CASSLGDRGLNTEAFF
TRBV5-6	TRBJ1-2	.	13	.	TGTGCCAGCAGCTTGAACAACGTCTATGGCTACACCTTC	CASSLNNVYGYTF
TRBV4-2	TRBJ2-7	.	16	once	TGTGCCAGCAGCCAAGAGGAGGAGACGGCTTCCTACGAGCAGTACTTC	CASSQEEETASYEQYF
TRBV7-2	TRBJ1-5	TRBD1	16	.	TGTGCCAGCAGCCCTATGAGGGGGCGCGGCAATCAGCCCCAGCATTTT	CASSPMRGRGNQPQHF
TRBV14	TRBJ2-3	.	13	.	TGTGCCAGCAGCCGGGGGCCCGGGACACCGCAGTATTTT	CASSRGPGTPQYF
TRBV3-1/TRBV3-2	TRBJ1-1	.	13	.	TGTGCCAGCAGCCCACGCGGTCGAACTCAAGCTTTCTTT	CASSPRGRTQAFF